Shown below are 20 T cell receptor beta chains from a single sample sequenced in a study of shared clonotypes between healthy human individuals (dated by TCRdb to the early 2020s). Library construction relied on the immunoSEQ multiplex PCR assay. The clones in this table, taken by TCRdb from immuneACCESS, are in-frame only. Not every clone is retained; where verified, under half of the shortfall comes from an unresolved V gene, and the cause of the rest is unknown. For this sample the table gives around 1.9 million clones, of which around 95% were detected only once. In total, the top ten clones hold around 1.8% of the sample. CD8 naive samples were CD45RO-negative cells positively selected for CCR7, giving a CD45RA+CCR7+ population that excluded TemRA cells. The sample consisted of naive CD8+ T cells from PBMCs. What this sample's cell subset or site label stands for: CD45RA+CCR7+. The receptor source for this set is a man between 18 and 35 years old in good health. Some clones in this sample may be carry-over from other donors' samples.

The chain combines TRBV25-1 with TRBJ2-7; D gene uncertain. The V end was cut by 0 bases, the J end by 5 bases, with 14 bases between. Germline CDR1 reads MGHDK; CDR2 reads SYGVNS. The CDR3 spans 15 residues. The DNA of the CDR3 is TGTGCCAGCAGTGAATATAATCCGGGTGTCCACGAGCAGTACTTC. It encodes CASSEYNPGVHEQYF.

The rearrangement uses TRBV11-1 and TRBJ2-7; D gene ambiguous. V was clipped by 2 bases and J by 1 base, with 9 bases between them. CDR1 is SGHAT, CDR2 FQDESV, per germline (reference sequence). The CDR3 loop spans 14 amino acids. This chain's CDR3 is CASSLSGASYEQYF. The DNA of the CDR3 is TGTGCCAGCAGCTTATCAGGAGCATCCTACGAGCAGTACTTC.

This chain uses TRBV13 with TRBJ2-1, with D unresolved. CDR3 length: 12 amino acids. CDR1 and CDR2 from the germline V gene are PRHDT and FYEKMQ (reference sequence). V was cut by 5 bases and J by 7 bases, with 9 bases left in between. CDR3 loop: CASSTSSNEQFF. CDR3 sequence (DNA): TGTGCCAGCAGCACGAGCAGTAATGAGCAGTTCTTC.

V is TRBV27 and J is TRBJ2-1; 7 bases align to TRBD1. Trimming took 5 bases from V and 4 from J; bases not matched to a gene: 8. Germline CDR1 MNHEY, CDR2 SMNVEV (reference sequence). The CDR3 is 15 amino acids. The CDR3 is CASSLTGVGYNEQFF. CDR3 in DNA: TGTGCCAGCAGTCTCACAGGGGTAGGGTACAATGAGCAGTTCTTC.

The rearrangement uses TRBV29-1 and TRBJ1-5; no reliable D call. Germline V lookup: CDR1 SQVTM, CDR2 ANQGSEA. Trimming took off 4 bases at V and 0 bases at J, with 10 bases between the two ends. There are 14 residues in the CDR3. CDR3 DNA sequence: TGCAGCGTTGCCGGAGGGAATAGCAATCAGCCCCAGCATTTT. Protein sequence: CSVAGGNSNQPQHF.

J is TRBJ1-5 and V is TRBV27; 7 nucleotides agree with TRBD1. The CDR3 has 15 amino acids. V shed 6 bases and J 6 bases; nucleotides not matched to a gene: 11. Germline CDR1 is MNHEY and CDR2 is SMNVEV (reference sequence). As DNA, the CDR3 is TGTGCCAGCAGGGACGTCCAGGGGGGGTCTCAGCCCCAGCATTTT. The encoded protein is CASRDVQGGSQPQHF.

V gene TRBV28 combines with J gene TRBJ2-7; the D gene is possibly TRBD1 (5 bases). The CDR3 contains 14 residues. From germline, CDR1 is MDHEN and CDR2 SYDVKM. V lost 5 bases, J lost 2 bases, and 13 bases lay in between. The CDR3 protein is CASSPDSPTYEQYF. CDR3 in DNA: TGTGCCAGCAGTCCTGACAGCCCGACCTACGAGCAGTACTTC.

CDR3 nucleotides: TGTGCCATCAGTGAGAAGACAGGAGCCTACGAGCAGTACTTC. It encodes CAISEKTGAYEQYF. The chain is built from TRBV10-3 and TRBJ2-7; TRBD1 might be the D (6 bases). Germline V gives CDR1 ENHRY, CDR2 SYGVKD. This CDR3 is built from 14 residues. V was pared by 2 bases and J by 2 bases, with 10 bases between.

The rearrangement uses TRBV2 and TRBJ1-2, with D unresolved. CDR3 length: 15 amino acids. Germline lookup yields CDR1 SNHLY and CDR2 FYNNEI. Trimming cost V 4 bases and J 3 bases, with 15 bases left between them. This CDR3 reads CASSALLGYDYGYTF. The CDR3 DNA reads TGTGCCAGCAGTGCGTTGTTGGGGTACGACTATGGCTACACCTTC.

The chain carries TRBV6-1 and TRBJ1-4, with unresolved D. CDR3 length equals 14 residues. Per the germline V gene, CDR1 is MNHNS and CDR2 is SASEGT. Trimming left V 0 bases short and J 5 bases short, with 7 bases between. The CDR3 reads CASSEAPRNEKLFF. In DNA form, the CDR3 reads TGTGCCAGCAGTGAAGCCCCAAGAAATGAAAAACTGTTTTTT.

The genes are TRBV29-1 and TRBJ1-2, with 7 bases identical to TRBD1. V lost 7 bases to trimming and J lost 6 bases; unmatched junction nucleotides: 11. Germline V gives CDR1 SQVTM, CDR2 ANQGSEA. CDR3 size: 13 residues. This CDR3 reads CSGDTGADDGYTF. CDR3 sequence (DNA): TGCAGCGGGGATACAGGGGCGGACGATGGCTACACCTTC.

This chain's CDR3 is CASSLGSMNTEAFF. CDR3 bases: TGTGCCAGCAGTTTAGGGAGCATGAACACTGAAGCTTTCTTT. The chain carries TRBV9 and TRBJ1-1, with D unresolved. In germline, CDR1 is SGDLS, CDR2 YYNGEE. This CDR3 comprises 14 residues. The germline V and J ends were trimmed by 5 bases and 0 bases, with 11 bases remaining between them. Full variable domain (rest looked up from reference TRBV9 and TRBJ1-1): DSGVTQTPKHLITATGQRVTLRCSPRSGDLSVYWYQQSLDQGLQFLIQYYNGEERAKGNILERFSAQQFPDLHSELNLSSLELGDSALYFCASSLGSMNTEAFFGQGTRLTVV.

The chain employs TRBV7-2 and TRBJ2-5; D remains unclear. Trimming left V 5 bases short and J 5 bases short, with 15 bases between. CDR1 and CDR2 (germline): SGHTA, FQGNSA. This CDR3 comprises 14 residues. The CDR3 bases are TGTGCCAGCAGCAAGACGGCCCCCGGGGAGACCCAGTACTTC. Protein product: CASSKTAPGETQYF.

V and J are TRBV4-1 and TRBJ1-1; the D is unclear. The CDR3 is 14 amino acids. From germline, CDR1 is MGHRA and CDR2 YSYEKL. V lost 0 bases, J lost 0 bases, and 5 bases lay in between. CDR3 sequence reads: CASSQDAVNTEAFF. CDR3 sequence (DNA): TGCGCCAGCAGCCAAGACGCAGTGAACACTGAAGCTTTCTTT.

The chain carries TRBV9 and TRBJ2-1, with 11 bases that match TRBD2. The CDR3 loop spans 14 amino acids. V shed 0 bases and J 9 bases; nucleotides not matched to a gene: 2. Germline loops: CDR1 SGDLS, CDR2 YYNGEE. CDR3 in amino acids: CASSVDGTSGEQFF. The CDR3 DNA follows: TGTGCCAGCAGCGTAGACGGGACTAGCGGTGAGCAGTTCTTC. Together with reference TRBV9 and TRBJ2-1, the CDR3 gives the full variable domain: DSGVTQTPKHLITATGQRVTLRCSPRSGDLSVYWYQQSLDQGLQFLIQYYNGEERAKGNILERFSAQQFPDLHSELNLSSLELGDSALYFCASSVDGTSGEQFFGPGTRLTVL.

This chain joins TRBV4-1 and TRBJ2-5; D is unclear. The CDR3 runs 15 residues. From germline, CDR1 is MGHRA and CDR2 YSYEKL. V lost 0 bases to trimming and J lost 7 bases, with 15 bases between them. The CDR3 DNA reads TGCGCCAGCAGCCAAGAGACGGTAGGGTCATGGACCCAGTACTTC. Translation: CASSQETVGSWTQYF.

CDR3 sequence: CASSLGGASGYEQYF. In nucleotides, the CDR3 is TGTGCCAGCAGCTTAGGCGGTGCCAGCGGGTACGAGCAGTACTTC. This sequence joins TRBV7-2 and TRBJ2-7; a possible D gene is TRBD2 (6 bases). CDR1 and CDR2 (germline): SGHTA, FQGNSA. V was clipped by 1 base and J by 4 bases, with 14 bases between them. The CDR3 consists of 15 residues.

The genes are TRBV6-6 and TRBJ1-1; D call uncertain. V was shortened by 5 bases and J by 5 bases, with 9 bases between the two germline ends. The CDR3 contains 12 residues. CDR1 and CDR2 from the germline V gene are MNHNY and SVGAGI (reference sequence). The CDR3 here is CASSQMRTEAFF. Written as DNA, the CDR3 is TGTGCCAGCAGTCAGATGAGAACTGAAGCTTTCTTT.

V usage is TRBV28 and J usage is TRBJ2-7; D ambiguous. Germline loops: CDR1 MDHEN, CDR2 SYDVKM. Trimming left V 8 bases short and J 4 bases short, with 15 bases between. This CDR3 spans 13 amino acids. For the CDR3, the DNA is TGTGCCAGCGAAGGTCAGCGACTGTACGAGCAGTACTTC. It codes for CASEGQRLYEQYF.

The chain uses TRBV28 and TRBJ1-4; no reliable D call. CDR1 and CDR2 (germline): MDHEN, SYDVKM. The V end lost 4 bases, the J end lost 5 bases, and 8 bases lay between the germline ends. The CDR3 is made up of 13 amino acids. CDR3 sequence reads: CASSYGSNEKLFF. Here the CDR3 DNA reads TGTGCCAGCAGTTACGGGTCCAATGAAAAACTGTTTTTT.